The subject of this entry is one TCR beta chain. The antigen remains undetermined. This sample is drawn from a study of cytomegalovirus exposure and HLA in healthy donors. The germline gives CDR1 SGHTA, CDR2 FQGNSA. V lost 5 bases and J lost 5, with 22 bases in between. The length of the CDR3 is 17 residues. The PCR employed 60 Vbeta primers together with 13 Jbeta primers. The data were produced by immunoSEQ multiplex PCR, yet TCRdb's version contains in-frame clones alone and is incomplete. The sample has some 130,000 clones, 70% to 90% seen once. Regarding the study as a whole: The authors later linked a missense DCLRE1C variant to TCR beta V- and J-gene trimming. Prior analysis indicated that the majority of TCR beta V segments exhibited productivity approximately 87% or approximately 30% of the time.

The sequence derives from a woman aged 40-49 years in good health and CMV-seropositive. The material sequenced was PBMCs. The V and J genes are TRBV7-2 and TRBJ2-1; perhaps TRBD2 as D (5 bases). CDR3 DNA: TGTGCCAGCAGCCGCAACCTATACCGGGATCGAGACAATGAGCAGTTCTTC. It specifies CASSRNLYRDRDNEQFF.